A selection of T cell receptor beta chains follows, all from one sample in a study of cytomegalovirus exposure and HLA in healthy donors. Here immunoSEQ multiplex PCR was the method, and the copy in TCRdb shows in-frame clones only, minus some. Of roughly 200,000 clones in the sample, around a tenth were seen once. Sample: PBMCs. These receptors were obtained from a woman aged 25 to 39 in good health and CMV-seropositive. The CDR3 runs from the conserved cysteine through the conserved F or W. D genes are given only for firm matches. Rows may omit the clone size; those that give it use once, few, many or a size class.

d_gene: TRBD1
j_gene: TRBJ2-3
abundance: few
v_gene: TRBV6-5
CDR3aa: CASSYSGTGGIDTQYF
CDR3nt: TGTGCCAGCAGTTACTCGGGGACAGGGGGTATTGATACGCAGTATTTT

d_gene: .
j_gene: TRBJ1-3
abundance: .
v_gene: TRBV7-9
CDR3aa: CASSPGSSGNTIYF
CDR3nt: TGTGCCAGCAGCCCGGGGAGCTCTGGAAACACCATATATTTT

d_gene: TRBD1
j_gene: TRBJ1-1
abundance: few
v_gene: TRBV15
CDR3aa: CATSRAMGAGQGAVNTEAFF
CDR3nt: TGTGCCACCAGCAGGGCGATGGGTGCGGGACAGGGGGCCGTGAACACTGAAGCTTTCTTT

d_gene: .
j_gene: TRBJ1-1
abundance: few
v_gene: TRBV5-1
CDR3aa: CASSLAGGDEAFF
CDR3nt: TGCGCCAGCAGCTTGGCCGGGGGGGACGAAGCTTTCTTT

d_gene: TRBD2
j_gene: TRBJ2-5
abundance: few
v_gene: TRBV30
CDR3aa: CAWGGRGYPAGSQETQYF
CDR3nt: TGTGCCTGGGGGGGGAGAGGGTATCCAGCGGGGTCCCAAGAGACCCAGTACTTC

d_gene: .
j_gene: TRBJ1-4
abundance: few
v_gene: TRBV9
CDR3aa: CASSETTGLTNEKLFF
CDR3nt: TGTGCCAGCAGCGAGACCACAGGGTTAACTAATGAAAAACTGTTTTTT

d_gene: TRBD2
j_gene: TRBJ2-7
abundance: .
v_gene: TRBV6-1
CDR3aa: CASSEPGLAGRYEQYF
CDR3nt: TGTGCCAGCAGTGAACCGGGACTAGCGGGACGCTACGAGCAGTACTTC

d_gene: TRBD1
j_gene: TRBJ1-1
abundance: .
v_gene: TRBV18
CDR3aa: CASSSGTAGPGTEAFF
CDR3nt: TGTGCCAGCTCATCTGGGACAGCCGGACCAGGGACTGAAGCTTTCTTT

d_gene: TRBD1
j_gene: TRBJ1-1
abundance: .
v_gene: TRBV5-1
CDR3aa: CASSLPRPRQGARIGAEAFF
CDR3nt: TGCGCCAGCAGCTTGCCAAGACCCCGACAGGGAGCCCGAATAGGGGCTGAAGCTTTCTTT

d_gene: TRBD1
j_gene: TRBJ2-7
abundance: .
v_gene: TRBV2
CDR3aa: CASSGPGQGKKAAYEQYF
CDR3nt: TGTGCCAGCAGTGGACCGGGACAGGGAAAAAAGGCGGCCTACGAGCAGTACTTC

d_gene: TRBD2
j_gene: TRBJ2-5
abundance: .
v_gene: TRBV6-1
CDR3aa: CASSEGLAGGETQYF
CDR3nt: TGTGCCAGCAGTGAGGGACTAGCGGGAGGAGAGACCCAGTACTTC

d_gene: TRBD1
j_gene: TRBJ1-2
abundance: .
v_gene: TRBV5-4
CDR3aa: CASRQVGQVNYGYTF
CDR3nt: TGTGCCAGCAGACAAGTAGGACAGGTTAACTATGGCTACACCTTC

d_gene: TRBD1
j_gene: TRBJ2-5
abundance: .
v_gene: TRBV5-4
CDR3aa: CASSLGGTGRKTQYF
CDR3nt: TGTGCCAGCAGCTTGGGGGGGACAGGGAGAAAGACCCAGTACTTC

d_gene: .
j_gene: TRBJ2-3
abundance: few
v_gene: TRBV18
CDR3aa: CASSRGVTDTQYF
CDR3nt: TGTGCCAGCTCACGGGGAGTAACAGATACGCAGTATTTT

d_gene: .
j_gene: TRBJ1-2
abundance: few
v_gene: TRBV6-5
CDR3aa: CATTTGIFGYTF
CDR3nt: TGTGCCACCACAACAGGGATTTTCGGCTACACCTTC

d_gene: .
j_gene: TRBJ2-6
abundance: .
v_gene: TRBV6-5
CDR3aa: CASRSGADVLTF
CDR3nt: TGTGCCAGTCGCTCTGGGGCCGACGTCCTGACTTTC

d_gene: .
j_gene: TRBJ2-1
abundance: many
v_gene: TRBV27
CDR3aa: CASSLSSELSYNEQFF
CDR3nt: TGTGCCAGCAGTTTATCAAGCGAACTCTCCTACAATGAGCAGTTCTTC

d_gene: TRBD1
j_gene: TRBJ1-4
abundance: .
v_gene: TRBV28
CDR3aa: CASSPGGTDEKLFF
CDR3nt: TGTGCCAGCAGTCCAGGGGGAACTGATGAAAAACTGTTTTTT

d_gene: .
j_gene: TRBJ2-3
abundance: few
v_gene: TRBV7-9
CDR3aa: CASSPDGADTDTQYF
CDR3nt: TGTGCCAGCAGCCCGGATGGGGCAGACACAGATACGCAGTATTTT

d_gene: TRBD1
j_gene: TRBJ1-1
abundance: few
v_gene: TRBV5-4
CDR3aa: CASSRRTGLNTEAFF
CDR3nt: TGTGCCAGCAGTAGGCGGACAGGGCTGAACACTGAAGCTTTCTTT

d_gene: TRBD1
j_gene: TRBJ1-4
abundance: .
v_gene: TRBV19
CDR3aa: CASSPWTGSYEKLFF
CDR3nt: TGTGCCAGTAGTCCATGGACAGGGTCATATGAAAAACTGTTTTTT

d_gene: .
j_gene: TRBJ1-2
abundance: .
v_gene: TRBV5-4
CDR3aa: CASSFLGDKDYGYTF
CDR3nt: TGTGCCAGCAGCTTTCTCGGGGATAAGGACTATGGCTACACCTTC

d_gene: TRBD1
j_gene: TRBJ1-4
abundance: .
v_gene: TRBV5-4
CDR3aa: CASSPTGATNEKLFF
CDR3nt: TGTGCCAGCAGCCCCACAGGGGCGACTAATGAAAAACTGTTTTTT

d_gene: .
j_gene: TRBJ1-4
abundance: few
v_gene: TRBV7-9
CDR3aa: CASSLEGTESNEKLFF
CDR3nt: TGTGCCAGCAGCTTAGAAGGAACAGAGAGTAATGAAAAACTGTTTTTT

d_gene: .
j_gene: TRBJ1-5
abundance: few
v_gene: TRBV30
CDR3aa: CAWSDQNNQPQHF
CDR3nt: TGTGCCTGGAGTGACCAGAACAATCAGCCCCAGCATTTT

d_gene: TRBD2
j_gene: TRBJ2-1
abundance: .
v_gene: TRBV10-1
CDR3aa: CASSDSGLAGTYNEQFF
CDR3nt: TGCGCCAGCAGTGATTCCGGACTAGCGGGAACCTACAATGAGCAGTTCTTC

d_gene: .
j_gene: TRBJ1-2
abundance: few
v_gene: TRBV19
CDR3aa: CASSIDEPGADGYTF
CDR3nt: TGTGCCAGTAGTATAGATGAGCCAGGGGCGGATGGCTACACCTTC

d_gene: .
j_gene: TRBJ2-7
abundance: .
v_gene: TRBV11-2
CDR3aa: CASSATGYGEQYF
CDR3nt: TGTGCCAGCAGCGCAACAGGGTACGGCGAGCAGTACTTC